This passage covers 29 T cell receptor beta chains from one sample sequenced in a study of control samples from healthy donors and cancer patients. The table came from immunoSEQ multiplex PCR; TCRdb's copy has only in-frame clones and leaves some out. The data show about 130,000 clones, about 92% seen once. Source material: blood. Every receptor here comes from a woman in her fifties or sixties in good health.

Concerning this clone itself: Germline is not matched at one junction end, which may reflect a read error. The chain joins TRBV5-1 to TRBJ2-3; 7 positions agree with TRBD1. CDR1 is SGHRS, CDR2 YFSETQ, per germline. This CDR3 has 14 amino acids. The CDR3 DNA sequence: TGCGCCAGCAGCCCGGGACAGAGCAGAGATACGCAGTATTTT. Residues: CASSPGQSRDTQYF.

This sequence joins TRBV5-8 and TRBJ2-7; the match to TRBD1 covers 7 bases. CDR3 length: 15 amino acids. The junction had 7 bases not matched to a gene; V was cut back by 3 bases and J by 1 base. Germline-derived CDR1 and CDR2 are SGHTS and YDEGEE. For the CDR3, the DNA is TGTGCCAGCAGCTCGGAACAGGGGCAATCCTACGAGCAGTACTTC. Encoded protein: CASSSEQGQSYEQYF.

The rearrangement uses TRBV5-4 and TRBJ1-1, with 10 positions matching TRBD1. The ends lost 3 bases at V and 10 bases at J; junction bases unmatched: 6. Germline CDR1 is SGHNT and CDR2 is YYREEE (reference sequence). The CDR3 sequence is 13 residues long. CDR3 bases: TGTGCCAGCAGCTCCCGACAGGGGGCTTCAGCTTTCTTT. It is translated as CASSSRQGASAFF.

J is TRBJ2-1 and V is TRBV5-4; TRBD2 agrees at 14 bases. The CDR3 spans 17 residues. From germline, CDR1 is SGHNT and CDR2 YYREEE (reference sequence). With V trimmed by 4 bases and J by 8 bases, 11 bases remained unmatched. The CDR3 is CASSTGLAGAIGDEQFF. In DNA, the CDR3 is TGTGCCAGCAGCACGGGACTAGCGGGAGCGATCGGGGATGAGCAGTTCTTC.

The chain links TRBV19 to TRBJ2-2; D gene unclear. Germline values: CDR1 LNHDA, CDR2 SQIVND (reference sequence). V shed 7 bases and J shed 2 bases, with 8 bases lying between them. The CDR3 totals 13 residues. In DNA, the CDR3 is TGTGCCAGTATGTACAGTAACACCGGGGAGCTGTTTTTT. It encodes CASMYSNTGELFF.

This clone occurred once. The chain links TRBV11-2 to TRBJ1-3, with D unclear. This CDR3 contains 14 residues. V was cut by 1 base and J by 4 bases, with 8 bases left in between. Germline CDR1 and CDR2: SGHAT and FQNNGV. In nucleotides, the CDR3 is TGTGCCAGCAGCTTAGCTCGGAAAGGAAACACCATATATTTT. It specifies CASSLARKGNTIYF.

This clone came up once. This sequence joins TRBV6-5 and TRBJ1-6, with 7 bases fitting TRBD1. The V gene end was trimmed by 6 bases and the J gene end by 3 bases; junction bases not matched to a gene: 5. This CDR3 is built from 15 residues. CDR1 and CDR2 from the germline V gene are MNHEY and SVGAGI. Here the CDR3 DNA reads TGTGCCAGCAGAGAGACAGGGAGCTATAATTCACCCCTCCACTTT. Translated, it gives CASRETGSYNSPLHF.

The rearrangement uses TRBV5-1 and TRBJ2-7; D gene ambiguous. Germline values: CDR1 SGHRS, CDR2 YFSETQ. This CDR3 region has 13 residues. With 4 bases removed from V and 2 bases from J, the gap between germline ends came to 10 bases. The CDR3 sequence is CASSPDGAYEQYF. CDR3 bases: TGCGCCAGCAGCCCCGATGGGGCCTACGAGCAGTACTTC.

This chain joins TRBV18 and TRBJ2-1, with D uncertain. This CDR3 region has 16 residues. CDR1 and CDR2 (germline): KGHSH, LQKENI. The V gene lost 3 bases and the J gene lost 0 bases, with 12 bases spanning the gap. The CDR3 sequence: CASSPPTRPSYNEQFF. CDR3 nucleotides: TGTGCCAGCTCACCGCCTACCAGACCCTCCTACAATGAGCAGTTCTTC. Using reference TRBV18 and TRBJ2-1 for the parts outside the CDR3, the full variable domain is NAGVMQNPRHLVRRRGQEARLRCSPMKGHSHVYWYRQLPEEGLKFMVYLQKENIIDESGMPKERFSAEFPKEGPSILRIQQVVRGDSAAYFCASSPPTRPSYNEQFFGPGTRLTVL.

The rearrangement uses TRBV5-1 and TRBJ2-1; D gene uncertain. Germline CDR1 reads SGHRS; CDR2 reads YFSETQ. The CDR3 runs to 13 residues. Trimming removed 3 bases at V and 0 bases at J, with 4 bases between. This chain's CDR3 is CASSSSSYNEQFF. The CDR3 DNA sequence: TGCGCCAGCAGCTCTTCCTCCTACAATGAGCAGTTCTTC.

Note on this clone: Other DNA sequences of this sample code for an identical CDR3. This sequence joins TRBV28 and TRBJ2-7, with 15 nucleotides matching TRBD2. Losses at the gene ends were 3 bases for V and 5 bases for J; bases not matched to a gene: 8. This CDR3 is built from 17 residues. Germline CDR1 reads MDHEN; CDR2 reads SYDVKM. CDR3 residues: CASSFGLAGGPGDEQYF. The CDR3 DNA reads TGTGCCAGCAGTTTCGGACTAGCGGGAGGGCCCGGTGACGAGCAGTACTTC.

The J gene is TRBJ1-1, the V gene TRBV6-4; a possible D gene is TRBD1 (6 bases). Germline CDR1 and CDR2: MRHNA and SNTAGT. This CDR3 is 13 amino acids long. V was shortened by 3 bases and J by 8 bases, with 13 bases between the two germline ends. The CDR3 reads CASSEGGLGEAFF. CDR3 bases: TGTGCCAGCAGTGAGGGGGGGCTAGGGGAAGCTTTCTTT.

The chain is built from TRBV6-5 and TRBJ1-2, with no clear D. CDR1 and CDR2 (germline): MNHEY, SVGAGI. The CDR3 is 12 residues long. V was cut by 8 bases and J by 3 bases, with 10 bases left in between. The DNA of the CDR3 is TGTGCCAGCGGAAGGAAAGACTATGGCTACACCTTC. Protein: CASGRKDYGYTF.

This chain connects TRBV3-1 (or the pseudogene TRBV3-2) to TRBJ1-1; no reliable D call. Deletions cut 1 base from V and 4 bases from J, with 7 bases between. The CDR3 loop spans 13 amino acids. In germline, CDR1 is LGHDT, CDR2 YNNKEL (reference sequence). CDR3 sequence (DNA): TGTGCCAGCAGCCAAGTAGACGGCACTGAAGCTTTCTTT. Translated, it gives CASSQVDGTEAFF.

The gene calls are TRBV2 and TRBJ2-6; 7 bases are shared with TRBD1. The CDR3 sequence is 18 residues long. Unmatched junction bases numbered 8, after V lost 3 bases and J lost 0 bases. CDR1 and CDR2 from the germline V gene are SNHLY and FYNNEI. CDR3 sequence: CASSEIGGPSSGANVLTF. Written as DNA, the CDR3 is TGTGCCAGCAGTGAGATAGGGGGCCCGAGCTCTGGGGCCAACGTCCTGACTTTC.

The gene calls are TRBV9 and TRBJ1-6; possibly TRBD1 for D (5 bases). CDR1 is SGDLS and CDR2 is YYNGEE in the germline V gene. CDR3 length: 15 residues. Trimming removed 0 bases at V and 8 bases at J, with 12 bases between. The CDR3 sequence is CASSVANRWHSPLHF. CDR3 nucleotide sequence: TGTGCCAGCAGCGTAGCGAACAGGTGGCATTCACCCCTCCACTTT. Using reference TRBV9 and TRBJ1-6 for the parts outside the CDR3, the full variable domain is DSGVTQTPKHLITATGQRVTLRCSPRSGDLSVYWYQQSLDQGLQFLIQYYNGEERAKGNILERFSAQQFPDLHSELNLSSLELGDSALYFCASSVANRWHSPLHFGNGTRLTVT.

This clone was picked up one time. The chain recombines TRBV9 with TRBJ1-3; D ambiguous. V was shortened by 0 bases and J by 2 bases, with 12 bases between the two germline ends. The V gene's germline CDR1 is SGDLS and CDR2 YYNGEE. The CDR3 loop spans 16 amino acids. CDR3 in DNA: TGTGCCAGCAGCGTAGATCCAGCGGACGCTGGAAACACCATATATTTT. This sequence encodes CASSVDPADAGNTIYF.

In DNA, the CDR3 is TGTGCCAGCAGTTTAGCGCCCGAGACAAACTACACCTTC. Translating gives CASSLAPETNYTF. The gene calls are TRBV12-3 or TRBV12-4 and TRBJ1-2; D gene uncertain. The CDR3 extends over 13 amino acids. The V gene lost 0 bases and the J gene lost 10 bases, with 12 bases spanning the gap.

The chain uses TRBV19 and TRBJ1-2, with 8 bases that match TRBD1. V lost 6 bases to trimming and J lost 2 bases; unmatched junction nucleotides: 14. The germline gives CDR1 LNHDA, CDR2 SQIVND (reference sequence). This CDR3 contains 17 residues. Here the CDR3 reads CASSHQYGQGSNYGYTF. DNA of the CDR3: TGTGCCAGTAGCCATCAATACGGACAGGGATCAAACTATGGCTACACCTTC.

This sequence joins TRBV7-6 and TRBJ1-1; D ambiguous. This CDR3 is 14 amino acids long. Germline CDR1 is SGHVS and CDR2 is FNYEAQ. With 2 bases removed from V and 3 bases from J, the gap between germline ends came to 10 bases. The CDR3: CASSLTLSHTEAFF. CDR3 DNA: TGTGCCAGCAGCTTAACCTTGTCCCACACTGAAGCTTTCTTT.

The chain links TRBV5-1 to TRBJ1-4, with D tentatively TRBD1 (5 bases). The V end lost 2 bases, the J end lost 11 bases, and 19 bases lay between the germline ends. The CDR3 is 15 residues long. Looked up from germline, CDR1 is SGHRS and CDR2 is YFSETQ. In nucleotides, the CDR3 is TGCGCCAGCAGCTTCTCGACAGTCGACGTAGGGAAACTGTTTTTT. Protein: CASSFSTVDVGKLFF.

J is TRBJ1-1 and V is TRBV6-5; TRBD1 agrees at 7 bases. CDR3 length: 14 amino acids. Looked up from germline, CDR1 is MNHEY and CDR2 is SVGAGI. With 8 bases clipped from V and 3 bases from J, the junction kept 9 bases outside the gene matches. The CDR3 nucleotides are TGTGCCAGCGGGCGGGGCAGGGGGTACACTGAAGCTTTCTTT. This sequence encodes CASGRGRGYTEAFF.

This clone was counted only a few times. The V gene is TRBV2, the J gene TRBJ1-1; 8 bases map to TRBD1. CDR1 SNHLY and CDR2 FYNNEI come from the germline V gene. The CDR3 is 17 amino acids. The J segment lost 11 bases and the V segment lost 0 bases, leaving 17 bases of the junction unmatched. Written as DNA, the CDR3 is TGTGCCAGCAGTGAAGCGCTGTTAGGGACAGGCCGTAGTAGGGCTTTCTTT. It yields the protein CASSEALLGTGRSRAFF.

The chain combines TRBV5-1 with TRBJ2-5; D possibly corresponds to TRBD1 (6 bases). CDR3 length: 13 amino acids. V was trimmed by 7 bases and J by 2 bases, leaving 12 bases between them. Germline CDR1 and CDR2: SGHRS and YFSETQ. The CDR3 DNA reads TGCGCCAGCGGGGCAGGGGATCAAGAGACCCAGTACTTC. Amino acids: CASGAGDQETQYF.

V gene TRBV30 combines with J gene TRBJ2-1; 8 bases line up with TRBD1. CDR3 length: 14 residues. The J segment lost 5 bases and the V segment lost 4 bases, leaving 7 bases of the junction unmatched. Germline loops: CDR1 GTSNPN, CDR2 SVGIG (reference sequence). Here the CDR3 reads CAWTLDRVDNEQFF. CDR3 nucleotides: TGTGCCTGGACCTTGGACAGGGTGGACAATGAGCAGTTCTTC. Looking up the rest from reference TRBV30 and TRBJ2-1 gives the full variable domain: SQTIHQWPATLVQPVGSPLSLECTVEGTSNPNLYWYRQAAGRGLQLLFYSVGIGQISSEVPQNLSASRPQDRQFILSSKKLLLSDSGFYLCAWTLDRVDNEQFFGPGTRLTVL.

As concerns this clone: The conserved final phenylalanine or tryptophan is absent from the CDR3, which likely points to a read error. The CDR3, as DNA: TGTGCCAGCAGCATGACTAGCGGGAGAAACGGCGACGAGCAGTACCTC. It is translated as CASSMTSGRNGDEQYL. The chain has TRBV7-9 and TRBJ2-7; TRBD2 matches 12 bases. Germline V lookup: CDR1 SEHNR, CDR2 FQNEAQ (reference sequence). The CDR3 has 16 amino acids. With 5 bases clipped from V and 5 bases from J, the junction kept 10 bases outside the gene matches.

This chain connects TRBV15 to TRBJ2-1; the D is unclear. Germline-derived CDR1 and CDR2 are LNHNV and YYDKDF (reference sequence). The CDR3 is 14 amino acids. The ends were cut back, 0 bases at V and 9 bases at J, with 12 bases in the middle. Here the CDR3 DNA reads TGTGCCACCAGCAGAGAGGCTAGTTTGAGTGAGCAGTTCTTC. This encodes CATSREASLSEQFF.

V is TRBV25-1 and J is TRBJ2-7, with TRBD1 matching over 7 bases. The germline V gene encodes CDR1 MGHDK and CDR2 SYGVNS. The CDR3 extends over 14 amino acids. Trimming took 4 bases from V and 3 from J; bases not matched to a gene: 6. Here the CDR3 reads CASSVTGEYYEQYF. CDR3 sequence (DNA): TGTGCCAGCAGTGTTACAGGGGAATACTACGAGCAGTACTTC.

The chain couples TRBV6-5 to TRBJ1-2, with 7 nucleotides matching TRBD1. The CDR3 consists of 15 residues. The ends lost 4 bases at V and 4 bases at J; junction bases unmatched: 9. Germline loops: CDR1 MNHEY, CDR2 SVGAGI. CDR3 in amino acids: CASSLDLGQAYGYTF. The DNA of the CDR3 is TGTGCCAGCAGTTTAGATCTAGGACAGGCCTATGGCTACACCTTC.